This T cell receptor beta chain was retrieved from a study of T-cell memory formation after mild COVID-19. Whole-study context: The two donors had largely donor-specific TCR clusters. The study, taken as a whole, reports: Day 15 to 85 contracting clones showed balanced CD4/CD8; day 15 to 37 expanders favored CD4+. The study found contracting CD4+ clones mainly in CM and EM and contracting CD8+ clones in EMRA.

Comments on this clonotype: Its antigen is undetermined.

TCRdb re-derived calls from the 5' RACE reads in MiXCR, one entry per CDR3 protein. The sample carries about 240,000 distinct CDR3 sequences, roughly a tenth recorded once. This TCR derives from a young man who had mild COVID-19 (a few samples of this study predate the infection). Cell type and time point are not known. The sequenced material came from PBMCs or a T cell subset sorted from them (not recorded which).

The CDR3 region has the DNA TGCGCCAGCAGCTTCCAACAGGGGAACACTGAAGCTTTCTTT. Its translation is CASSFQQGNTEAFF. V gene TRBV5-1 combines with J gene TRBJ1-1; perhaps TRBD1 as D (6 bases). The CDR3 totals 14 residues. Trimming pared 2 bases from V and 1 base from J, leaving 9 bases between. Germline CDR1 SGHRS, CDR2 YFSETQ. The whole variable domain, filled in from reference TRBV5-1 and TRBJ1-1, reads KAGVTQTPRYLIKTRGQQVTLSCSPISGHRSVSWYQQTPGQGLQFLFEYFSETQRNKGNFPGRFSGRQFSNSRSEMNVSTLELGDSALYLCASSFQQGNTEAFFGQGTRLTVV.